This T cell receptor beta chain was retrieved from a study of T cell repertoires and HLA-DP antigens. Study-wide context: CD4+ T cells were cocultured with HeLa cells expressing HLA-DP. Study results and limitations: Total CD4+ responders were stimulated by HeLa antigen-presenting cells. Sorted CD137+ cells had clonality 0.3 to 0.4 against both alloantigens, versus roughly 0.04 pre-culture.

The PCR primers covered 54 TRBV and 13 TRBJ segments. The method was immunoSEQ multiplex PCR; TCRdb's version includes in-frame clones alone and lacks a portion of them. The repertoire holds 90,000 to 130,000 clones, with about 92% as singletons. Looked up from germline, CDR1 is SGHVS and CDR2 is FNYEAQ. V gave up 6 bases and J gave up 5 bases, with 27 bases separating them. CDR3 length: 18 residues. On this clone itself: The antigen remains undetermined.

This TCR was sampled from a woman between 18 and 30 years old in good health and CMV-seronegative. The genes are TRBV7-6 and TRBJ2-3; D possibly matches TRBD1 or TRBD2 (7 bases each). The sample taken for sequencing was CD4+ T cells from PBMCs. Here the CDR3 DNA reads TGTGCCAGCAGTGAGAGGAGAGCAGGGGGGAGGGCCGTAGATACGCAGTATTTT. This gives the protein CASSERRAGGRAVDTQYF.